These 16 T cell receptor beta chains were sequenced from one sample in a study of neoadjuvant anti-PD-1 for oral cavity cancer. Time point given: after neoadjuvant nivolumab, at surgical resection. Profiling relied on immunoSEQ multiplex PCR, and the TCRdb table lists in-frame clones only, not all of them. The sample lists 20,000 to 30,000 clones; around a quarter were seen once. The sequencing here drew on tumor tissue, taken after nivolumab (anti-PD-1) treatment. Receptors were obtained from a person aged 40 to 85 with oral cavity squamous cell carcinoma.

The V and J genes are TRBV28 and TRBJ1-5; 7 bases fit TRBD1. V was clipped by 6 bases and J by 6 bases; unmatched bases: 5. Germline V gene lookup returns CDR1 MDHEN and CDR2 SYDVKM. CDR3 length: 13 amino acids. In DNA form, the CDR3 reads TGTGCCAGCAGGCAACAGGGGTTTCAGCCCCAGCATTTT. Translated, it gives CASRQQGFQPQHF.

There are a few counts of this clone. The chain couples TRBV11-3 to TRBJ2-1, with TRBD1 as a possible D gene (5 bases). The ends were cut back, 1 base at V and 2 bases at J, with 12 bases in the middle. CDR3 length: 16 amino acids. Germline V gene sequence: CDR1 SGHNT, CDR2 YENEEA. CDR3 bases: TGTGCCAGCAGCTTAGGAGGAGACAGTCCCTACAATGAGCAGTTCTTC. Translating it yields CASSLGGDSPYNEQFF.

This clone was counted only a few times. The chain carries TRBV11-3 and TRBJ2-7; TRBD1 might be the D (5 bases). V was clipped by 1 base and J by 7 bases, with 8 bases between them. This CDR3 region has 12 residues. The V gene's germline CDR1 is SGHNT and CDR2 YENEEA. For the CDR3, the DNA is TGTGCCAGCAGCTTAGGGCCAGGGGAGCAGTACTTC. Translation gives CASSLGPGEQYF.

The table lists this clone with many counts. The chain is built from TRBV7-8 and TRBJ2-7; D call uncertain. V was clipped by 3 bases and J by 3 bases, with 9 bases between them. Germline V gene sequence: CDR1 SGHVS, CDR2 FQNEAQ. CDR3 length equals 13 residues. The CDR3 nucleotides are TGTGCCAGCAGCTTTGACGACCGCTACGAGCAGTACTTC. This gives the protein CASSFDDRYEQYF.

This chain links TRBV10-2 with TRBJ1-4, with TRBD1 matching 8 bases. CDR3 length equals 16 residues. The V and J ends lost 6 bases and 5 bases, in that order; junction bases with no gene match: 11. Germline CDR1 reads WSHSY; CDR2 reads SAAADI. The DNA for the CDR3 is TGCGCCAGCAGCGGTACAGGGGGAGTTGCGAATGAAAAACTGTTTTTT. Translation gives CASSGTGGVANEKLFF.

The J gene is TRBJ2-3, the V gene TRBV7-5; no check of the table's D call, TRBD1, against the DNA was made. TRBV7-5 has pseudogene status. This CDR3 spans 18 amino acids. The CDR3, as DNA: TGTGTCAGAAGCTTATCCCGACAGGGGTCTAAGCCCACAGATACGCAGTATTTT. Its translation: CVRSLSRQGSKPTDTQYF.

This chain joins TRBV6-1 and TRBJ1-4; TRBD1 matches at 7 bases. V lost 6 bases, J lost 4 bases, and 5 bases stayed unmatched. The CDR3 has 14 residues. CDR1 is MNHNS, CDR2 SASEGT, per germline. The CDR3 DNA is TGTGCCAGCAGACAGGGGCCCAATAATGAAAAACTGTTTTTT. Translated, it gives CASRQGPNNEKLFF.

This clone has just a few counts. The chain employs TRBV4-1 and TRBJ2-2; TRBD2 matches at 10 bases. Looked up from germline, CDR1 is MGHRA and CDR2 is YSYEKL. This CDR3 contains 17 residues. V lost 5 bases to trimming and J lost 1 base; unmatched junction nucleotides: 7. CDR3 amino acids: CASSGFSGGQNTGELFF. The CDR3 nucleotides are TGCGCCAGCAGCGGATTTAGCGGGGGGCAGAACACCGGGGAGCTGTTTTTT.

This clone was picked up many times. The chain's CDR3 is CATSRSSGRTGELFF. Written as DNA, the CDR3 is TGTGCCACCAGCAGGAGTAGCGGGAGAACCGGGGAGCTGTTTTTT. The chain joins TRBV15 to TRBJ2-2, with 9 bases aligning to TRBD2. The length of the CDR3 is 15 residues. Germline lookup yields CDR1 LNHNV and CDR2 YYDKDF (reference sequence). Trimming removed 3 bases from V and 5 bases from J; junction bases left unmatched: 4.

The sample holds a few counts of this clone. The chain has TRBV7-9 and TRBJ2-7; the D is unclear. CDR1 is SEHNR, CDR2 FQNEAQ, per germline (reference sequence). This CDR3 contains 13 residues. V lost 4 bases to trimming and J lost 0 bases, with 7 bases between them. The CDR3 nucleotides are TGTGCCAGCAGCTCCCATTCCTCCTACGAGCAGTACTTC. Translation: CASSSHSSYEQYF.

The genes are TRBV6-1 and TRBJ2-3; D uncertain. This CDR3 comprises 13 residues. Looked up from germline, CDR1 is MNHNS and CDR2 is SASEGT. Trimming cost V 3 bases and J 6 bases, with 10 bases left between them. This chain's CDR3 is CASSDPPSDTQYF. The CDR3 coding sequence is TGTGCCAGCAGTGATCCGCCGTCCGATACGCAGTATTTT.

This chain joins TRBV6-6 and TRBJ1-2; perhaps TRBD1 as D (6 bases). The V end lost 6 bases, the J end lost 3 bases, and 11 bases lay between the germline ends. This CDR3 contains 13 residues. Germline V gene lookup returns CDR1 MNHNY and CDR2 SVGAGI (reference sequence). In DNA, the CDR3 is TGTGCCAGCAGCGTAGGGGGATACTATGGCTACACCTTC. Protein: CASSVGGYYGYTF.

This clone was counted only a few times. DNA for the CDR3: TGTGCCAGCAGCTTAGGGGTCCGGGCACAAGAGACCCAGTACTTC. Translation gives CASSLGVRAQETQYF. The chain recombines TRBV11-1 with TRBJ2-5; D is ambiguous. CDR3 length: 15 amino acids. V gave up 1 base and J gave up 2 bases, with 11 bases separating them. Germline V CDR1 and CDR2: SGHAT, FQDESV (reference sequence).

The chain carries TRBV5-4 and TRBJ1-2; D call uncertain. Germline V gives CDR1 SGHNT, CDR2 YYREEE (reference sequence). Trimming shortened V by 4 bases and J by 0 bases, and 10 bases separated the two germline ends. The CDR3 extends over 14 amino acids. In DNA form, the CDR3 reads TGTGCCAGCAGCCCCGACAATACTAACTATGGCTACACCTTC. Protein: CASSPDNTNYGYTF.

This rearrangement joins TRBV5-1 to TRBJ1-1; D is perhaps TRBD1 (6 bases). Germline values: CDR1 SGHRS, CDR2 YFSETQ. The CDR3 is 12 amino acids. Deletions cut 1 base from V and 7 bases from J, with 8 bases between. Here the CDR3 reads CASSLQGFEAFF. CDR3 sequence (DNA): TGCGCCAGCAGCTTGCAGGGGTTTGAAGCTTTCTTT.

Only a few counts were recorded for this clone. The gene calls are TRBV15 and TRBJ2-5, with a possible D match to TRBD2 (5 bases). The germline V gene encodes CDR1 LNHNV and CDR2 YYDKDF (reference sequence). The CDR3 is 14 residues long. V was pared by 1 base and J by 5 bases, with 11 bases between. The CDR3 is CATSRGAGRETQYF. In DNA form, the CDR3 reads TGTGCCACCAGCAGAGGGGCGGGTAGGGAGACCCAGTACTTC.